One T cell receptor beta chain is described in this entry. Its antigen remains unidentified. The data originate from a study of shared clonotypes between healthy human individuals. General study findings and limits: Sampling covered nothing but blood. Tissue TCR repertoires likely differ from those found in blood. Represented diversity (both genetic and exposure-history) was limited by the small number of donors.

Sequencing was performed on unsorted PBMC DNA using ten immunoSEQ deep assay plates. Clones were sequenced by immunoSEQ multiplex PCR, and TCRdb holds only the in-frame ones, with some missing. The data contain approximately 500,000 clones, about 72% of them seen just once; the ten biggest clones take up around 12%. Donors were healthy HIV-negative adults without recent acute infections or vaccinations. The CDR3 totals 15 residues. V was clipped by 2 bases and J by 4 bases; unmatched bases: 3. Per the germline V gene, CDR1 is MNHEY and CDR2 is SVGAGI. Sequenced material: PBMCs. This TCR was recovered from a woman in her forties in good health. Some clones in this sample may be carry-over from other donors' samples. The J gene is TRBJ2-1, the V gene TRBV6-5, with 9 bases fitting TRBD2. The CDR3 bases are TGTGCCAGCAGTTACCCGCGGGGGGGTTACAATGAGCAGTTCTTC. As protein: CASSYPRGGYNEQFF.